This T cell receptor (beta chain) was found in a study of cytomegalovirus exposure and HLA in healthy donors. Study-level information: An earlier analysis found roughly 100 million unique TCR beta sequences from approximately 190 million T cells. Whole-study results and caveats: Prediction of most subjects' HLA-A and HLA-B alleles by TCR beta sequences was reportedly accurate. Most likely, a cluster of highly shared sequence variants arose as a sequencing artifact.

A note on this clone: Its specificity is unknown.

60 Vbeta and 13 Jbeta primers were used in PCR. In the original workflow: Later, an analysis found about 80 million unique TCR beta chains, and about 10 million of these were shared. Assay: immunoSEQ multiplex PCR; the TCRdb copy retains only in-frame clones and omits some. V and J calls and clone size are copied from that table; D and trimming were computed from the DNA. The sample contains about 160,000 clones, approximately 70% of which appear only once. The V gene's germline CDR1 is KGHSH and CDR2 LQKENI. The CDR3 totals 16 residues. Losses at the gene ends were 6 bases for V and 1 base for J; bases not matched to a gene: 9.

V usage is TRBV18 and J usage is TRBJ1-1; 9 nucleotides align to TRBD1. Sequencing used PBMCs. This clonotype originated in a man between 35 and 55 years old in good health and CMV-seropositive. CDR3 amino acids: CASSPNSGQGNTEAFF. CDR3 coding DNA: TGTGCCAGCTCCCCTAACTCGGGACAGGGGAACACTGAAGCTTTCTTT.